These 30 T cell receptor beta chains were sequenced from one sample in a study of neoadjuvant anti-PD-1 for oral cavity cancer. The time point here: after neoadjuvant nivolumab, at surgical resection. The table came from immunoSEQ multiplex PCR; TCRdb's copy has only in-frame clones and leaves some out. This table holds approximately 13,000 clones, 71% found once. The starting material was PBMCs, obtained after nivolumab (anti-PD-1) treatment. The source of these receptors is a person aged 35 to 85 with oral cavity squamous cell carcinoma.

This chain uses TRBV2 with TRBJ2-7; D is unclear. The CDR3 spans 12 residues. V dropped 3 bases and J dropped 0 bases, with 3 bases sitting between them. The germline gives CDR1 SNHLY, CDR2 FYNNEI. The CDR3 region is CASSDSSYEQYF. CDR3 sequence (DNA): TGTGCCAGCAGTGACAGCTCCTACGAGCAGTACTTC.

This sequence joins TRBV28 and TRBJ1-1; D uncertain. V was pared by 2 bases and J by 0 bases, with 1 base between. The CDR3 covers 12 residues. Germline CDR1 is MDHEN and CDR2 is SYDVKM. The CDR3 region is CASSLMNTEAFF. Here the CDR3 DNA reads TGTGCCAGCAGTTTAATGAACACTGAAGCTTTCTTT.

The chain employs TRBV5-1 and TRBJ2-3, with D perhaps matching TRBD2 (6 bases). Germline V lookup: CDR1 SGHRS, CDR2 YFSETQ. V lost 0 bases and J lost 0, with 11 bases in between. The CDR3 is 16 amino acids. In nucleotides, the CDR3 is TGCGCCAGCAGCTTGGCTGGCGGGAAGAGCACAGATACGCAGTATTTT. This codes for CASSLAGGKSTDTQYF.

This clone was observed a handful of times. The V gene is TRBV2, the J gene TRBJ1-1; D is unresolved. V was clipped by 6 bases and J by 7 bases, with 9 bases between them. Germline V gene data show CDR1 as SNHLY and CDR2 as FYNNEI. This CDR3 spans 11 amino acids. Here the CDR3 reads CASSGPLEAFF. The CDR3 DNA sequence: TGTGCCAGCAGCGGACCGCTTGAAGCTTTCTTT.

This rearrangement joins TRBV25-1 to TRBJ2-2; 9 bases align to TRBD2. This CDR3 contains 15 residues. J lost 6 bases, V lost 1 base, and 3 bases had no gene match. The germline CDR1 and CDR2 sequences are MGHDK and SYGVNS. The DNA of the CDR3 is TGTGCCAGCAGTGAATTTCGCGGGAGGGCCGGGGAGCTGTTTTTT. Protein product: CASSEFRGRAGELFF.

The CDR3 region is CASSLEVGPWETQYF. CDR3 in DNA: TGCGCCAGCAGCTTGGAAGTTGGGCCCTGGGAGACCCAGTACTTC. This chain uses TRBV5-1 with TRBJ2-5; D is ambiguous. V was trimmed by 0 bases and J by 5 bases, leaving 14 bases between them. CDR1 SGHRS and CDR2 YFSETQ come from the germline V gene. CDR3 size: 15 residues.

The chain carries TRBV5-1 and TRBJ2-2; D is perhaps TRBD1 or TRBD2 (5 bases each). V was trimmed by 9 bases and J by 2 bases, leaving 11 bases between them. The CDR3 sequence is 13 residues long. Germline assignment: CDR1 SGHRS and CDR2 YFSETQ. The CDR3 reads CAIQGDNTGELFF. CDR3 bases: TGCGCCATACAAGGGGACAACACCGGGGAGCTGTTTTTT.

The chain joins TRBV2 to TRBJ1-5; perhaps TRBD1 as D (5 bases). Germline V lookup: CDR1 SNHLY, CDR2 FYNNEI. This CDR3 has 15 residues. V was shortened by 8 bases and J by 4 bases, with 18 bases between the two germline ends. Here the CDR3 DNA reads TGTGCCAGCTTAAGGGGACCTACCCCAAATCAGCCCCAGCATTTT. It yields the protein CASLRGPTPNQPQHF.

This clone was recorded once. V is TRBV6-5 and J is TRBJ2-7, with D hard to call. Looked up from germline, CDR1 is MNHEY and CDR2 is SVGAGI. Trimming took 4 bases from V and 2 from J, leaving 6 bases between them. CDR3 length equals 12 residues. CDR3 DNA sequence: TGTGCCAGCAGTTTCTCGCCCTACGAGCAGTACTTC. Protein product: CASSFSPYEQYF.

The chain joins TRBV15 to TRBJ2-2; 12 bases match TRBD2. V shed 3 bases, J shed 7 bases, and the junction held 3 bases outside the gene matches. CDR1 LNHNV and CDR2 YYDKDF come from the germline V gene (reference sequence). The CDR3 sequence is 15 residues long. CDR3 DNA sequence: TGTGCCACCAGCAGGGGACTAGCGGGCGGCGGGGAGCTGTTTTTT. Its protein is CATSRGLAGGGELFF. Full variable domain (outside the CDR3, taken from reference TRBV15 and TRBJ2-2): DAMVIQNPRYQVTQFGKPVTLSCSQTLNHNVMYWYQQKSSQAPKLLFHYYDKDFNNEADTPDNFQSRRPNTSFCFLDIRSPGLGDTAMYLCATSRGLAGGGELFFGEGSRLTVL.

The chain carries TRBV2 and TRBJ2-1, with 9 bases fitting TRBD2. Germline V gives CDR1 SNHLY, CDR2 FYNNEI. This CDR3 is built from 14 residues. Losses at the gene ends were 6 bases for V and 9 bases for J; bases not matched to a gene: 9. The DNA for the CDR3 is TGTGCCAGCAGCGGACTAGCGTCTTTATCTGAGCAGTTCTTC. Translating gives CASSGLASLSEQFF.

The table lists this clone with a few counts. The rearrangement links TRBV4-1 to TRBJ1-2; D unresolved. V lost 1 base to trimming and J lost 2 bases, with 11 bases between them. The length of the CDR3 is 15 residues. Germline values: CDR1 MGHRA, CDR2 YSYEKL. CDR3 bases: TGCGCCAGCAGCCAAGTTGACACGGGCAACTATGGCTACACCTTC. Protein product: CASSQVDTGNYGYTF.

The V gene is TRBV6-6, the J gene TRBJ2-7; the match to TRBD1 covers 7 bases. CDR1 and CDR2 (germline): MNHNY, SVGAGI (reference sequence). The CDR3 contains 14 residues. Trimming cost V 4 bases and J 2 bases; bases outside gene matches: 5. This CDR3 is CASSSGQVTYEQYF. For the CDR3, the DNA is TGTGCCAGCAGTTCCGGACAGGTAACCTACGAGCAGTACTTC.

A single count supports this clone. The CDR3 coding sequence is TGTGCCAGCAGTGCACAGGGGGGCCAAGAGACCCAGTACTTC. Residues: CASSAQGGQETQYF. This sequence joins TRBV6-1 and TRBJ2-5; 8 nucleotides line up with TRBD1. Trimming cost V 4 bases and J 1 base; bases outside gene matches: 2. This CDR3 is 14 amino acids long. The germline CDR1 and CDR2 sequences are MNHNS and SASEGT.

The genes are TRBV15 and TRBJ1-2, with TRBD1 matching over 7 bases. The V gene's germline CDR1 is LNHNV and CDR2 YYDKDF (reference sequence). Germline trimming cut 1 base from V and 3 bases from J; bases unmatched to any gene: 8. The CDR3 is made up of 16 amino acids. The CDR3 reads CATSRGQGSGDYGYTF. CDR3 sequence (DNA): TGTGCCACCAGCAGAGGACAGGGAAGTGGAGACTATGGCTACACCTTC.

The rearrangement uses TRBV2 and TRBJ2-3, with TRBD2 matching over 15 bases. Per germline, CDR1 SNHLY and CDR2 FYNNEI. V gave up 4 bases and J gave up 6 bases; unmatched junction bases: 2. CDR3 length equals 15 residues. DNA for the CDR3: TGTGCCAGCAGTGCCGGACTAGCGGGAGGGGATACGCAGTATTTT. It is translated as CASSAGLAGGDTQYF.

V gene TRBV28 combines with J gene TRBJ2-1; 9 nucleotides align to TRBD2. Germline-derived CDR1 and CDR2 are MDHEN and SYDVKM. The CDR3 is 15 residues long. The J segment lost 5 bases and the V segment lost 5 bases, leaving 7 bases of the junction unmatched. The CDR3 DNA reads TGTGCCAGCAGTACATCGGGACTAGCAGACAATGAGCAGTTCTTC. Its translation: CASSTSGLADNEQFF.

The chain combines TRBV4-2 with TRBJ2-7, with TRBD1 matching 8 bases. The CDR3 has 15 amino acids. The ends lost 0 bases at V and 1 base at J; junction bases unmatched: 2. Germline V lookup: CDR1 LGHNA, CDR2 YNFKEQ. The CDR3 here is CASSQDYRGSYEQYF. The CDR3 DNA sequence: TGTGCCAGCAGCCAAGATTACAGGGGGTCCTACGAGCAGTACTTC.

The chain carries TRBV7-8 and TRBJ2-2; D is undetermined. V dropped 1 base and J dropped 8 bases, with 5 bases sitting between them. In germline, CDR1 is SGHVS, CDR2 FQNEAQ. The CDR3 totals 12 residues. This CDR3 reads CASSLEKGELFF. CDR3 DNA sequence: TGTGCCAGCAGCTTAGAGAAAGGGGAGCTGTTTTTT.

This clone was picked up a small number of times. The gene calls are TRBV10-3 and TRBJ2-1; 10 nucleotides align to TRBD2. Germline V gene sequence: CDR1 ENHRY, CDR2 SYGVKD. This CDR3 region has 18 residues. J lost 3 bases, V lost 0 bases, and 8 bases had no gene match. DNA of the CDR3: TGTGCCATCAGTGAGTCGATCCCTAGCGGGAGTATCTACAATGAGCAGTTCTTC. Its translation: CAISESIPSGSIYNEQFF.

CDR3 coding DNA: TGCAGCGTTCAAAACAGGGGCAGGGGTGAAACAGATACGCAGTATTTT. Protein product: CSVQNRGRGETDTQYF. The rearrangement links TRBV29-1 to TRBJ2-3, with TRBD1 matching 7 bases. The CDR3 is 16 amino acids. Trimming at V came to 5 bases and at J to 3 bases, leaving 14 bases not matched to a gene. CDR1 is SQVTM and CDR2 is ANQGSEA in the germline V gene.

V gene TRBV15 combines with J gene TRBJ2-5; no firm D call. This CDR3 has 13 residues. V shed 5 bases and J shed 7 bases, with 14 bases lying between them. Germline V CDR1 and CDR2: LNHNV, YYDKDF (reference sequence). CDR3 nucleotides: TGTGCCACCAGCCCTCTTAGTGTAGGGACCCAGTACTTC. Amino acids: CATSPLSVGTQYF. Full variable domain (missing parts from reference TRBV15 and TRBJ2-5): DAMVIQNPRYQVTQFGKPVTLSCSQTLNHNVMYWYQQKSSQAPKLLFHYYDKDFNNEADTPDNFQSRRPNTSFCFLDIRSPGLGDTAMYLCATSPLSVGTQYFGPGTRLLVL.

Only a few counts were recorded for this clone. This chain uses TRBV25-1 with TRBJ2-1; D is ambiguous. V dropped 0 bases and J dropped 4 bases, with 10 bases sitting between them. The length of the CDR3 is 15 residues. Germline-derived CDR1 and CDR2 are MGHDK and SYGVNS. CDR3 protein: CASSEYGGDYNEQFF. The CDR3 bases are TGTGCCAGCAGTGAATATGGCGGAGATTACAATGAGCAGTTCTTC.

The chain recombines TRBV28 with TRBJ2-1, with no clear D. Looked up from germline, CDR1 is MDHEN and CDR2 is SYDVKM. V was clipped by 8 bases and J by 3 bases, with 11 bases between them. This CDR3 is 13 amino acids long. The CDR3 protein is CASGLWDYNEQFF. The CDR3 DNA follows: TGTGCCAGCGGCCTATGGGACTACAATGAGCAGTTCTTC.

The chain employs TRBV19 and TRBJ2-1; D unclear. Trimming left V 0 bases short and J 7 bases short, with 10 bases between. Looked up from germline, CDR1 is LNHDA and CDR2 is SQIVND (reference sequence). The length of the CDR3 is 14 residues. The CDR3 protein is CASSIDSSVNEQFF. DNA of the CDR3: TGTGCCAGTAGTATAGATTCCTCTGTGAATGAGCAGTTCTTC.

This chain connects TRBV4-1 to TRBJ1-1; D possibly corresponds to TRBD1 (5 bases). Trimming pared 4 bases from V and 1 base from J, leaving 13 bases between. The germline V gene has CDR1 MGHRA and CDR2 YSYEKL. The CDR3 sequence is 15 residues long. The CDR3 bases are TGCGCCAGCAGCCCCTCCGGGACGGGGAACACTGAAGCTTTCTTT. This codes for CASSPSGTGNTEAFF.

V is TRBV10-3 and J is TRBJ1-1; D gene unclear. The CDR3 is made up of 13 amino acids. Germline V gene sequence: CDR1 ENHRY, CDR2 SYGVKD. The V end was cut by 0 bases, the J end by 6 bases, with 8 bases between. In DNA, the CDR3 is TGTGCCATCAGTGAGTCGTCTCCGGCTGAAGCTTTCTTT. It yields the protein CAISESSPAEAFF.

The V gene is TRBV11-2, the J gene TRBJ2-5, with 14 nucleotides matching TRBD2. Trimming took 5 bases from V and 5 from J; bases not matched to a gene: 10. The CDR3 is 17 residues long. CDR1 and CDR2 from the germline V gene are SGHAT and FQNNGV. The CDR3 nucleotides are TGTGCCAGCAGCCAGGGACTAGCGGGAGCCCTGCCCGAGACCCAGTACTTC. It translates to CASSQGLAGALPETQYF.

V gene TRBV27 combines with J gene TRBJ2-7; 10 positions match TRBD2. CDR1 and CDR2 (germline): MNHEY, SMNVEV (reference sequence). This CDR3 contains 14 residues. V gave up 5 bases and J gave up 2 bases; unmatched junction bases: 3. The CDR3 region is CASSGLAGAYEQYF. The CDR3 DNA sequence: TGTGCCAGCAGTGGGCTAGCGGGGGCCTACGAGCAGTACTTC.

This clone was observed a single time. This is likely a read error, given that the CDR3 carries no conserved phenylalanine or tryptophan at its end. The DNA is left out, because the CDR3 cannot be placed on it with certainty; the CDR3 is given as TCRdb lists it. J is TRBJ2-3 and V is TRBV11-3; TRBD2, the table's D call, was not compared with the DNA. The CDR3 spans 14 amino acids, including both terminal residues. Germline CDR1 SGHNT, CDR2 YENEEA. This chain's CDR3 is CASSLSAGGGRVFG.